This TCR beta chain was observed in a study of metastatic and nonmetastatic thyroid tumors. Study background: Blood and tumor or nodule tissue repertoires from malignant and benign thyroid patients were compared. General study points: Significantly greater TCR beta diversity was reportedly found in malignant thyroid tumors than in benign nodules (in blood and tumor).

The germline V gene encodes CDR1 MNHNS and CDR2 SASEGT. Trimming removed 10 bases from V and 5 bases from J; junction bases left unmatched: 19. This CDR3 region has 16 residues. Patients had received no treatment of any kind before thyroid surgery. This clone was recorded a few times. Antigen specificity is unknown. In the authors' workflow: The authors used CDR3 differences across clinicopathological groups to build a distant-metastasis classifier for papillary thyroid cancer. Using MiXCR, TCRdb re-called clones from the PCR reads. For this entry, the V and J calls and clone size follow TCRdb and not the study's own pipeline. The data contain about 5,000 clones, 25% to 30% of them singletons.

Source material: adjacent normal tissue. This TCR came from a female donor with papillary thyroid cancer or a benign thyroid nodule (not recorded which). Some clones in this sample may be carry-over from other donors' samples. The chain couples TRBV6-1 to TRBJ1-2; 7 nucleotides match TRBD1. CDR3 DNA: TGTGCCACCGAGGACAGGCAAATTGAGCAGACTTATGGCTACACCTTC. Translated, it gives CATEDRQIEQTYGYTF.